The 30 T cell receptor beta chains reported below all come from one sample, sequenced in a study of CD8 T cells in ankylosing spondylitis. TCRdb re-called the 5' RACE reads through MiXCR, storing one row per CDR3 protein. The table has fewer than 400,000 distinct CDR3 sequences, approximately 8% seen once; the top ten hold 14% to 15%. These receptors have no identified antigens. Overall study findings and caveats: A TCR beta motif made of several highly homologous variants seemed typical of ankylosing spondylitis blood.

Source material: blood, either unsorted or a sorted T cell fraction (not recorded which). The source is a male donor with ankylosing spondylitis.

This clonotype was picked up a small number of times. The chain is built from TRBV6-2 or TRBV6-3 and TRBJ1-1; D not resolved. V lost 8 bases and J lost 0, with 4 bases in between. Germline V CDR1 and CDR2: MNHEY, SVGEGT. This CDR3 is 11 amino acids long. The CDR3 coding sequence is TGTGCCAGCGTCATGAACACTGAAGCTTTCTTT. It codes for CASVMNTEAFF.

This clonotype has a handful of counts. The chain combines TRBV12-3 or TRBV12-4 with TRBJ2-1; possibly TRBD1 or TRBD2 for D (5 bases each). The V and J ends lost 4 bases and 7 bases respectively, with 17 bases between them. The CDR3 extends over 15 amino acids. The CDR3 spells CASSSYRDHGNEQFF. CDR3 in DNA: TGTGCCAGCAGTTCATACCGGGACCATGGTAATGAGCAGTTCTTC.

V and J are TRBV9 and TRBJ2-5; tentatively, D is TRBD2 (5 bases). Trimming took 4 bases from V and 5 from J, leaving 18 bases between them. The CDR3 is 15 amino acids. Germline-derived CDR1 and CDR2 are SGDLS and YYNGEE. CDR3 nucleotides: TGTGCCAGCAGCTCCCAGGACTCCCACGGGGAGACCCAGTACTTC. Protein sequence: CASSSQDSHGETQYF.

This rearrangement joins TRBV27 to TRBJ1-5; unclear D gene. The length of the CDR3 is 12 residues. V lost 6 bases and J 5 bases, leaving 8 bases between the germline ends. Germline V gives CDR1 MNHEY, CDR2 SMNVEV (reference sequence). As DNA, the CDR3 is TGTGCCAGCAGCCCGATCGATCAGCCCCAGCATTTT. This sequence encodes CASSPIDQPQHF.

This clonotype came up a few times. The chain employs TRBV5-1 and TRBJ1-5; 7 bases agree with TRBD1. Germline CDR1 reads SGHRS; CDR2 reads YFSETQ. J lost 2 bases, V lost 2 bases, and 7 bases had no gene match. The CDR3 is 16 amino acids. The DNA for the CDR3 is TGCGCCAGCAGCTTAACAGGGGCGAGGGGCAATCAGCCCCAGCATTTT. This sequence encodes CASSLTGARGNQPQHF.

The table lists this clonotype with a few counts. This chain connects TRBV7-9 to TRBJ1-5; no clear D gene. Germline V lookup: CDR1 SEHNR, CDR2 FQNEAQ (reference sequence). The V end lost 5 bases, the J end lost 6 bases, and 17 bases lay between the germline ends. The CDR3 is 15 amino acids. As DNA, the CDR3 is TGTGCCAGCAGCCCTCCTGGAGGGCAGGCTCAGCCCCAGCATTTT. Its translation: CASSPPGGQAQPQHF.

This clonotype was seen more than once but under ten times. The CDR3 protein is CSARDGRRHSGYGYTF. The CDR3 DNA reads TGCAGTGCTAGAGACGGACGACGACACTCCGGCTATGGCTACACCTTC. This sequence joins TRBV20-1 and TRBJ1-2; D unresolved. The germline V gene encodes CDR1 DFQATT and CDR2 SNEGSKA (reference sequence). Trimming pared 0 bases from V and 4 bases from J, leaving 18 bases between. This CDR3 has 16 amino acids.

This clonotype was seen a handful of times. The rearrangement joins TRBV28 to TRBJ2-7; the match to TRBD1 covers 11 bases. The length of the CDR3 is 14 residues. Trimming removed 5 bases from V and 3 bases from J; junction bases left unmatched: 3. The germline CDR1 and CDR2 sequences are MDHEN and SYDVKM. CDR3 residues: CASSRDRGVYEQYF. The CDR3 DNA follows: TGTGCCAGCAGTCGGGACAGGGGGGTCTACGAGCAGTACTTC.

CDR3 amino acids: CASSFRGTGAYEQYF. In nucleotides, the CDR3 is TGCGCCAGCAGCTTCCGGGGGACAGGGGCCTACGAGCAGTACTTC. The genes are TRBV5-1 and TRBJ2-7, with 10 positions matching TRBD1. Germline trimming cut 2 bases from V and 2 bases from J; bases unmatched to any gene: 4. Germline V gene lookup returns CDR1 SGHRS and CDR2 YFSETQ. This CDR3 has 15 residues. The variable domain in full, completed from reference TRBV5-1 and TRBJ2-7, reads KAGVTQTPRYLIKTRGQQVTLSCSPISGHRSVSWYQQTPGQGLQFLFEYFSETQRNKGNFPGRFSGRQFSNSRSEMNVSTLELGDSALYLCASSFRGTGAYEQYFGPGTRLTVT.

This clonotype was seen many times. V and J are TRBV29-1 and TRBJ1-2; no clear D. The germline CDR1 and CDR2 sequences are SQVTM and ANQGSEA. Trimming stripped 7 bases from V and 4 bases from J, with 13 bases between. This CDR3 has 12 amino acids. CDR3 DNA: TGCAGCGACTACGACACTTTCTATGGCTACACCTTC. As protein: CSDYDTFYGYTF.

This clonotype was counted between two and nine times. This sequence joins TRBV20-1 and TRBJ2-3, with 7 bases aligning to TRBD2. There are 13 residues in the CDR3. Per the germline V gene, CDR1 is DFQATT and CDR2 is SNEGSKA (reference sequence). After removal of 3 bases from V and 5 bases from J, the junction contained 5 bases not matched to a gene. DNA for the CDR3: TGCAGTGCTAGTTCTAGCGGATTAGATACGCAGTATTTT. As protein: CSASSSGLDTQYF.

The rearrangement links TRBV7-6 to TRBJ2-6; D is unresolved. The CDR3 spans 16 residues. Germline V gene data show CDR1 as SGHVS and CDR2 as FNYEAQ. V gave up 2 bases and J gave up 1 base, with 9 bases separating them. The CDR3 DNA reads as TGTGCCAGCAGCTTACTATACAGTTCTGGGGCCAACGTCCTGACTTTC. Its protein product is CASSLLYSSGANVLTF.

This clonotype turned up a few times. The chain combines TRBV24-1 with TRBJ2-2, with D perhaps assigned TRBD1 or TRBD2 (5 bases each). The germline CDR1 and CDR2 sequences are KGHDR and SFDVKD. Trimming cost V 1 base and J 5 bases, with 13 bases left between them. This CDR3 contains 16 residues. The CDR3 is CATSDLGKRGTGELFF. CDR3 nucleotides: TGTGCCACCAGTGATTTAGGGAAGAGGGGAACCGGGGAGCTGTTTTTT.

This clonotype appeared many times. This sequence joins TRBV7-8 and TRBJ1-5; no reliable D call. Germline CDR1 and CDR2: SGHVS and FQNEAQ. Trimming took 3 bases from V and 8 from J, leaving 14 bases between them. The CDR3 extends over 14 amino acids. CDR3 sequence: CASSLGTYHEPQHF. The CDR3 DNA sequence: TGTGCCAGCAGCTTGGGCACCTATCATGAGCCCCAGCATTTT.

The chain carries TRBV27 and TRBJ2-6; D unresolved. Germline lookup yields CDR1 MNHEY and CDR2 SMNVEV (reference sequence). V was cut by 6 bases and J by 4 bases, with 7 bases left in between. This CDR3 contains 13 residues. The CDR3 protein is CASRLTGANVLTF. CDR3 nucleotide sequence: TGTGCCAGCAGATTGACAGGGGCCAACGTCCTGACTTTC. Drawing the rest from reference TRBV27 and TRBJ2-6, the complete variable domain is EAQVTQNPRYLITVTGKKLTVTCSQNMNHEYMSWYRQDPGLGLRQIYYSMNVEVTDKGDVPEGYKVSRKEKRNFPLILESPSPNQTSLYFCASRLTGANVLTFGAGSRLTVL.

In this sample, this clonotype turned up many times. DNA of the CDR3: TGTGCCAGCAGAACAGGGCGGCTCCACTCAAACGAGTACTTC. This gives the protein CASRTGRLHSNEYF. V and J are TRBV27 and TRBJ2-7; tentative D call: TRBD1 (6 bases). Trimming removed 6 bases from V and 11 bases from J, with 23 bases in between. In germline, CDR1 is MNHEY, CDR2 SMNVEV (reference sequence). This CDR3 is 14 amino acids long.

This clonotype has more than one count but fewer than ten. The chain recombines TRBV7-9 with TRBJ2-7; D is unclear. The CDR3 is 14 residues long. Trimming removed 2 bases from V and 7 bases from J, with 15 bases in between. The V gene's germline CDR1 is SEHNR and CDR2 FQNEAQ (reference sequence). DNA of the CDR3: TGTGCCAGCAGCTTATTTGGGTCGTCGTTGGAGCAGTACTTC. It yields the protein CASSLFGSSLEQYF.

The sample holds a few counts of this clonotype. This rearrangement joins TRBV9 to TRBJ2-3, with 10 nucleotides matching TRBD2. Germline CDR1 reads SGDLS; CDR2 reads YYNGEE. V shed 3 bases and J 4 bases; nucleotides not matched to a gene: 8. The CDR3 is made up of 16 amino acids. The CDR3 DNA reads as TGTGCCAGCAGCGGTCTTAGCGGGAGGTTTTCAGATACGCAGTATTTT. Translation: CASSGLSGRFSDTQYF.

Here the CDR3 reads CATAPGQGAYEQFF. The CDR3 coding sequence is TGTGCCACAGCACCGGGACAGGGGGCATATGAGCAGTTCTTC. This chain uses TRBV24-1 with TRBJ2-1, with 12 bases aligning to TRBD1. This CDR3 spans 14 amino acids. The germline V gene has CDR1 KGHDR and CDR2 SFDVKD. J lost 8 bases, V lost 10 bases, and 8 bases had no gene match.

This clonotype appeared a few times. This chain links TRBV20-1 with TRBJ2-3; 7 nucleotides line up with TRBD2. With 5 bases clipped from V and 2 bases from J, the junction kept 4 bases outside the gene matches. In germline, CDR1 is DFQATT, CDR2 SNEGSKA (reference sequence). This CDR3 is built from 13 residues. The CDR3 loop is CSARDYYTDTQYF. The CDR3 nucleotides are TGCAGTGCTCGGGACTACTACACAGATACGCAGTATTTT.

The sample holds a few counts of this clonotype. The chain joins TRBV5-1 to TRBJ2-7; D is perhaps TRBD2 (6 bases). CDR3 length equals 14 residues. The germline V gene has CDR1 SGHRS and CDR2 YFSETQ. V lost 6 bases, J lost 2 bases, and 15 bases lay in between. CDR3 in DNA: TGCGCCAGCACCGATAGCGGCCCTACCTACGAGCAGTACTTC. Translation: CASTDSGPTYEQYF.

In regard to this clonotype: The junction does not match germline at one end; this may be a read error. The chain couples TRBV28 to TRBJ1-5, with D possibly matching TRBD1 (6 bases). CDR1 is MDHEN, CDR2 SYDVKM, per germline. The CDR3 is 14 residues long. DNA of the CDR3: TGTGCCGGCAGTTTGAGGGGGACTAATCAGCCCCAGCATTTT. The encoded protein is CAGSLRGTNQPQHF.

The chain carries TRBV20-1 and TRBJ2-7; tentative D call: TRBD1 (6 bases). This CDR3 comprises 16 residues. Trimming stripped 2 bases from V and 3 bases from J, with 20 bases between. CDR1 and CDR2 (germline): DFQATT, SNEGSKA (reference sequence). The CDR3 region has the DNA TGCAGTGCTAGAAGTATAGTTGGGGGCGACGGCTACGAGCAGTACTTC. It yields the protein CSARSIVGGDGYEQYF.

Many counts were recorded for this clonotype. The rearrangement joins TRBV14 to TRBJ1-4; D unclear. Germline CDR1 is SGHDN and CDR2 is FVKESK. The CDR3 runs 12 residues. Trimming stripped 7 bases from V and 3 bases from J, with 6 bases between. CDR3 amino acids: CASNNPNEKLFF. Here the CDR3 DNA reads TGTGCCAGCAACAACCCTAATGAAAAACTGTTTTTT.

This clonotype was recorded a few times. The chain joins TRBV11-3 to TRBJ2-2, with 11 bases matching TRBD2. The ends lost 5 bases at V and 5 bases at J; junction bases unmatched: 7. Germline CDR1 is SGHNT and CDR2 is YENEEA. The CDR3 sequence is 16 residues long. The CDR3, as DNA: TGTGCCAGCAGCCCGGTAGCGGGAGGGGGGACCGGGGAGCTGTTTTTT. Amino acid sequence: CASSPVAGGGTGELFF. Full variable domain (remainder filled in from reference TRBV11-3 and TRBJ2-2): EAGVVQSPRYKIIEKKQPVAFWCNPISGHNTLYWYLQNLGQGPELLIRYENEEAVDDSQLPKDRFSAERLKGVDSTLKIQPAELGDSAVYLCASSPVAGGGTGELFFGEGSRLTVL.

Comments on this clonotype: An end of the junction differs from the germline gene, which may be a read error. The rearrangement links TRBV19 to TRBJ1-2; TRBD1 matches at 8 bases. Per germline, CDR1 LNHDA and CDR2 SQIVND (reference sequence). The CDR3 is 13 residues long. CDR3 protein: CATWDRSAYRYTF. CDR3 coding DNA: TGTGCCACCTGGGACAGGAGTGCCTATCGCTACACCTTC.

This clonotype has just a few counts. Written as DNA, the CDR3 is TGTGCCACCAGTGGAGAACTAGCGGGAGTCAACGAGCAGTACTTC. Translated: CATSGELAGVNEQYF. The genes are TRBV24-1 and TRBJ2-7, with 11 bases matching TRBD2. The CDR3 consists of 15 residues. Germline assignment: CDR1 KGHDR and CDR2 SFDVKD. The J segment lost 5 bases and the V segment lost 5 bases, leaving 7 bases of the junction unmatched.

This sequence joins TRBV9 and TRBJ2-2; 9 positions agree with TRBD1. Trimming cost V 9 bases and J 3 bases; bases outside gene matches: 3. CDR3 length: 13 residues. The germline V gene encodes CDR1 SGDLS and CDR2 YYNGEE. CDR3 bases: TGTGCCACCGGGACAGGGCACACCGGGGAGCTGTTTTTT. It yields the protein CATGTGHTGELFF.

The DNA for the CDR3 is TGTGCCATCAGTGATAGTGAGATACTCAGTGGCTACACCTTC. Amino acids: CAISDSEILSGYTF. This chain connects TRBV10-3 to TRBJ1-2; D gene ambiguous. Germline assignment: CDR1 ENHRY and CDR2 SYGVKD. V shed 3 bases and J shed 7 bases, with 15 bases lying between them. CDR3 size: 14 residues.

The genes are TRBV18 and TRBJ1-4; TRBD1 agrees at 8 bases. Germline V lookup: CDR1 KGHSH, CDR2 LQKENI. The CDR3 loop spans 14 amino acids. V shed 4 bases, J shed 7 bases, and the junction held 5 bases outside the gene matches. CDR3 DNA sequence: TGTGCCAGCTCACGGGACAGGTCCAGTGAAAAACTGTTTTTT. The encoded protein is CASSRDRSSEKLFF.